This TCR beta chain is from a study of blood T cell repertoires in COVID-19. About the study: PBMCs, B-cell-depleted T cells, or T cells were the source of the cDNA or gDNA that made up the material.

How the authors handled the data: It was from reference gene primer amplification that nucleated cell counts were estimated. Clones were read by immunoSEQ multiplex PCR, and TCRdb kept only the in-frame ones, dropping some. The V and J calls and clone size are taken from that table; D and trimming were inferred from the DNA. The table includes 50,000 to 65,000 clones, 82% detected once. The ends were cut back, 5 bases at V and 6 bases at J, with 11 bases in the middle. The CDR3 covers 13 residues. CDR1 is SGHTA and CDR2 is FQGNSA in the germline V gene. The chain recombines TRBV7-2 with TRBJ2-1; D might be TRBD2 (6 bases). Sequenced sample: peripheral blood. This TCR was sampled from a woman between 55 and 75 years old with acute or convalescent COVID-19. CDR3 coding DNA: TGTGCCAGCAGCGCCGGGACTTCCAATGAGCAGTTCTTC. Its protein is CASSAGTSNEQFF. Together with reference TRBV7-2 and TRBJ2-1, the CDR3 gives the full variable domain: GAGVSQSPSNKVTEKGKDVELRCDPISGHTALYWYRQSLGQGLEFLIYFQGNSAPDKSGLPSDRFSAERTGGSVSTLTIQRTQQEDSAVYLCASSAGTSNEQFFGPGTRLTVL.